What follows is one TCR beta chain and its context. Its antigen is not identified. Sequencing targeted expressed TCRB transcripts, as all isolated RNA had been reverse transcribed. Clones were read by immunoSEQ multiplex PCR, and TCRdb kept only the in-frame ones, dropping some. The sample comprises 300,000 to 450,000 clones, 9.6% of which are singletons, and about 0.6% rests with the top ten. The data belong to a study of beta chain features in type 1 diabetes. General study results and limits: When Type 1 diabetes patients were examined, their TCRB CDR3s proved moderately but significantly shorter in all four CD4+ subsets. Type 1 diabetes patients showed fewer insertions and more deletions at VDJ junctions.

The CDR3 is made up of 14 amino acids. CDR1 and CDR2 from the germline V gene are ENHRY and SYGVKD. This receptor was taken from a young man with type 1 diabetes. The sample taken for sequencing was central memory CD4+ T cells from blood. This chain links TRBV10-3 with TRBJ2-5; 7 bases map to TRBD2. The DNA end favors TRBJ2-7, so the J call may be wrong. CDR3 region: CAISGGGLYGEQYF. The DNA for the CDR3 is TGTGCCATCAGTGGGGGAGGGCTGTATGGCGAGCAGTACTTC.